The 25 T cell receptor beta chains given below trace back to one sample, sequenced in a study of memory CD4+ T cells and cytomegalovirus serostatus. Profiling relied on immunoSEQ multiplex PCR, and the TCRdb table lists in-frame clones only, not all of them. The sample lists 55,000 to 80,000 clones, 76% occurring once. The sort gate was single viable CD3+CD4+CD8-CD45RO+ cells for memory CD4+ T cells. Sequenced input: memory CD4+ T cells from blood. The source of these receptors is an adult in good health and CMV-seropositive.

V gene TRBV6-5 combines with J gene TRBJ2-7, with TRBD2 as a possible D gene (5 bases). CDR3 length: 12 amino acids. The germline V gene has CDR1 MNHEY and CDR2 SVGAGI. V lost 8 bases and J 0 bases, leaving 8 bases between the germline ends. The CDR3 loop reads CASGGNSYEQYF. In DNA form, the CDR3 reads TGTGCCAGCGGAGGAAACTCCTACGAGCAGTACTTC.

This chain links TRBV30 with TRBJ1-1; D unresolved. The CDR3 is 11 residues long. V lost 4 bases and J lost 3, with 6 bases in between. Germline CDR1 GTSNPN, CDR2 SVGIG (reference sequence). CDR3 sequence (DNA): TGTGCCTGGAAGGGATACACTGAAGCTTTCTTT. This encodes CAWKGYTEAFF. The full variable domain, in which reference TRBV30 and TRBJ1-1 provide the parts outside the CDR3, is SQTIHQWPATLVQPVGSPLSLECTVEGTSNPNLYWYRQAAGRGLQLLFYSVGIGQISSEVPQNLSASRPQDRQFILSSKKLLLSDSGFYLCAWKGYTEAFFGQGTRLTVV.

This clone has just a few counts. The rearrangement joins TRBV19 to TRBJ1-5, with 10 nucleotides matching TRBD1. Germline CDR1 LNHDA, CDR2 SQIVND (reference sequence). The CDR3 consists of 17 residues. J lost 0 bases, V lost 4 bases, and 6 bases had no gene match. CDR3 sequence (DNA): TGTGCCAGTAGTACCTTGACAGGGGGCTATAGCAATCAGCCCCAGCATTTT. This sequence encodes CASSTLTGGYSNQPQHF.

In regard to this clone: Other nucleotide sequences from this sample produce the same CDR3. This chain connects TRBV10-2 to TRBJ1-5, with D possibly matching TRBD1 (5 bases). V was pared by 6 bases and J by 7 bases, with 13 bases between. Germline assignment: CDR1 WSHSY and CDR2 SAAADI. There are 13 residues in the CDR3. CDR3: CASSAEGVQPQHF. CDR3 DNA: TGCGCCAGCAGCGCCGAAGGGGTACAGCCCCAGCATTTT.

This chain links TRBV11-3 with TRBJ2-2; tentative D call: TRBD2 (6 bases). V was clipped by 0 bases and J by 4 bases, with 9 bases between them. This CDR3 spans 15 amino acids. Germline CDR1 reads SGHNT; CDR2 reads YENEEA. The CDR3 sequence is CASSLDIGGTGELFF. The CDR3 DNA sequence: TGTGCCAGCAGCTTAGATATCGGGGGCACCGGGGAGCTGTTTTTT.

The chain uses TRBV9 and TRBJ2-5, with 7 bases aligning to TRBD1. J was trimmed by 2 bases and V by 2 bases; bases with no gene match: 6. The CDR3 spans 15 residues. Germline V gives CDR1 SGDLS, CDR2 YYNGEE. The CDR3 reads CASSVRDRSQETQYF. The CDR3 DNA is TGTGCCAGCAGCGTCCGGGACAGATCACAAGAGACCCAGTACTTC.

This clone was detected a few times. The chain employs TRBV5-4 and TRBJ2-1, with 8 bases that match TRBD2. Germline CDR1 is SGHNT and CDR2 is YYREEE (reference sequence). V shed 4 bases and J 1 base; nucleotides not matched to a gene: 7. There are 16 residues in the CDR3. CDR3 protein: CASSPPGLESYNEQFF. The CDR3 DNA reads as TGTGCCAGCAGCCCCCCGGGACTAGAGTCCTACAATGAGCAGTTCTTC.

The gene calls are TRBV28 and TRBJ1-5, with 9 bases identical to TRBD1. Germline CDR1 MDHEN, CDR2 SYDVKM. J was trimmed by 6 bases and V by 1 base; bases with no gene match: 13. The CDR3 totals 18 residues. In nucleotides, the CDR3 is TGTGCCAGCAGTTTATCCCACACCACAGGGGGCGGGGGTCAGCCCCAGCATTTT. Translation gives CASSLSHTTGGGGQPQHF.

This clone came up once. The rearrangement uses TRBV5-1 and TRBJ1-1; D not resolved. CDR1 is SGHRS and CDR2 is YFSETQ in the germline V gene. With 0 bases removed from V and 0 bases from J, the gap between germline ends came to 9 bases. The CDR3 consists of 15 residues. CDR3 bases: TGCGCCAGCAGCTTGGAATCACACATGAACACTGAAGCTTTCTTT. Translation: CASSLESHMNTEAFF.

This clone appeared a few times. This sequence joins TRBV10-2 and TRBJ2-1, with a possible D match to TRBD2 (6 bases). The germline V gene encodes CDR1 WSHSY and CDR2 SAAADI. This CDR3 comprises 15 residues. V shed 1 base and J shed 5 bases, with 12 bases lying between them. The CDR3 here is CASSEYGGRDNEQFF. The DNA for the CDR3 is TGCGCCAGCAGTGAGTACGGGGGTCGCGACAATGAGCAGTTCTTC.

The V and J genes are TRBV27 and TRBJ2-7; 11 bases fit TRBD1. V lost 4 bases to trimming and J lost 3 bases; unmatched junction nucleotides: 5. Looked up from germline, CDR1 is MNHEY and CDR2 is SMNVEV (reference sequence). This CDR3 comprises 15 residues. The CDR3 is CASSSTGTGGYEQYF. The CDR3 region has the DNA TGTGCCAGCAGTTCTACCGGGACAGGGGGCTACGAGCAGTACTTC.

V is TRBV28 and J is TRBJ2-3; tentatively, D is TRBD1 (6 bases). The V gene lost 6 bases and the J gene lost 2 bases, with 15 bases spanning the gap. This CDR3 is 15 amino acids long. Germline CDR1 reads MDHEN; CDR2 reads SYDVKM. Written as DNA, the CDR3 is TGTGCCAGCAGCTTCCCCAGGACAGCCACAGATACGCAGTATTTT. Amino acids: CASSFPRTATDTQYF.

The sample holds a few counts of this clone. This chain joins TRBV4-1 and TRBJ2-6; a weak D match, TRBD2 (5 bases). With 0 bases removed from V and 2 bases from J, the gap between germline ends came to 14 bases. Germline V lookup: CDR1 MGHRA, CDR2 YSYEKL. CDR3 length equals 18 residues. CDR3 DNA: TGCGCCAGCAGCCAAGATCGGGGAGATAGGCCTGGGGCCAACGTCCTGACTTTC. This translates into CASSQDRGDRPGANVLTF.

This clone was seen once. The chain joins TRBV14 to TRBJ1-2; weak D call: TRBD1 (5 bases). Per germline, CDR1 SGHDN and CDR2 FVKESK. V was shortened by 3 bases and J by 10 bases, with 12 bases between the two germline ends. The CDR3 runs to 12 residues. The DNA for the CDR3 is TGTGCCAGCAGCCACCGGGGACGGGACTACACCTTC. Translating it yields CASSHRGRDYTF.

This clone was seen once. This rearrangement joins TRBV6-1 to TRBJ1-6; D is possibly TRBD1 (6 bases). With 7 bases removed from V and 1 base from J, the gap between germline ends came to 11 bases. The CDR3 spans 15 residues. Germline CDR1 and CDR2: MNHNS and SASEGT. Here the CDR3 reads CASIRTASYNSPLHF. The CDR3, as DNA: TGTGCCAGCATTAGGACAGCGTCCTATAATTCACCCCTCCACTTT.

V and J are TRBV7-7 and TRBJ1-3; D is undetermined. The CDR3 consists of 13 residues. Trimming shortened V by 5 bases and J by 4 bases, and 9 bases separated the two germline ends. Germline V CDR1 and CDR2: SSHAT, FNYEAQ (reference sequence). The CDR3 spells CASSPSSGNTIYF. In nucleotides, the CDR3 is TGTGCCAGCAGCCCCTCGTCCGGAAACACCATATATTTT.

The chain has TRBV28 and TRBJ1-2, with TRBD1 as a possible D gene (5 bases). Trimming took 8 bases from V and 7 from J, leaving 20 bases between them. The germline V gene encodes CDR1 MDHEN and CDR2 SYDVKM. This CDR3 spans 14 amino acids. This chain's CDR3 is CASRFVGVLSGYTF. The CDR3 DNA reads TGTGCCAGCCGCTTTGTAGGGGTATTGAGTGGCTACACCTTC.

This sequence joins TRBV19 and TRBJ2-3; TRBD2 might be the D (6 bases). V was cut by 8 bases and J by 1 base, with 22 bases left in between. The CDR3 loop spans 17 amino acids. Germline CDR1 LNHDA, CDR2 SQIVND (reference sequence). This chain's CDR3 is CASAGQPAGWGTDTQYF. The CDR3 DNA follows: TGTGCCAGTGCAGGTCAACCGGCGGGATGGGGCACAGATACGCAGTATTTT.

V is TRBV28 and J is TRBJ1-2; TRBD1 matches 10 bases. The CDR3 consists of 16 residues. The junction had 12 bases not matched to a gene; V was cut back by 4 bases and J by 7 bases. CDR1 and CDR2 from the germline V gene are MDHEN and SYDVKM. CDR3 in DNA: TGTGCCAGCAGTTCCTCGGACAGGGGGATTGGTAGTGGCTACACCTTC. This encodes CASSSSDRGIGSGYTF.

This clone was picked up a small number of times. The CDR3 reads CASSEVGENYGYTF. The CDR3 DNA is TGTGCCAGCAGTGAAGTCGGGGAGAACTATGGCTACACCTTC. The chain employs TRBV6-1 and TRBJ1-2; no clear D. Germline V CDR1 and CDR2: MNHNS, SASEGT. This CDR3 is built from 14 residues. V lost 1 base and J lost 2, with 8 bases in between.

The rearrangement links TRBV10-1 to TRBJ2-1; TRBD2 agrees at 11 bases. CDR3 length: 14 amino acids. V lost 8 bases and J lost 6; bases outside the gene matches: 6. The germline gives CDR1 WNHNN, CDR2 SYGVQD (reference sequence). Written as DNA, the CDR3 is TGCGCCAGCTTGACTAGCGGGAATCCCAATGAGCAGTTCTTC. Translating gives CASLTSGNPNEQFF.

The chain recombines TRBV30 with TRBJ2-2, with 7 bases matching TRBD2. The V and J ends lost 4 bases and 2 bases, in that order; junction bases with no gene match: 10. The CDR3 is 16 amino acids. Per the germline V gene, CDR1 is GTSNPN and CDR2 is SVGIG (reference sequence). In DNA, the CDR3 is TGTGCCTGGAAAATGCGGGCTAGCGGTAACACCGGGGAGCTGTTTTTT. Protein sequence: CAWKMRASGNTGELFF. Combining the CDR3 with reference TRBV30 and TRBJ2-2 gives the whole variable domain SQTIHQWPATLVQPVGSPLSLECTVEGTSNPNLYWYRQAAGRGLQLLFYSVGIGQISSEVPQNLSASRPQDRQFILSSKKLLLSDSGFYLCAWKMRASGNTGELFFGEGSRLTVL.

This rearrangement joins TRBV28 to TRBJ1-4; D may be TRBD1 (6 bases). This CDR3 is 12 amino acids long. Looked up from germline, CDR1 is MDHEN and CDR2 is SYDVKM. The V end lost 6 bases, the J end lost 13 bases, and 15 bases lay between the germline ends. For the CDR3, the DNA is TGTGCCAGCAGACGTTCGGACAGAGGACTGTTTTTT. Residues: CASRRSDRGLFF.

This sequence joins TRBV7-3 and TRBJ2-5; TRBD2 matches 10 bases. CDR1 and CDR2 from the germline V gene are SGHTA and FQGTGA. The ends lost 5 bases at V and 4 bases at J; junction bases unmatched: 4. This CDR3 has 14 amino acids. The CDR3 sequence is CASSQAGGAETQYF. CDR3 nucleotides: TGTGCCAGCAGCCAAGCGGGAGGGGCAGAGACCCAGTACTTC. Combining the CDR3 with reference TRBV7-3 and TRBJ2-5 gives the whole variable domain GAGVSQTPSNKVTEKGKYVELRCDPISGHTALYWYRQSLGQGPEFLIYFQGTGAADDSGLPNDRFFAVRPEGSVSTLKIQRTERGDSAVYLCASSQAGGAETQYFGPGTRLLVL.

The chain uses TRBV7-3 and TRBJ1-2; D remains unclear. The germline V gene has CDR1 SGHTA and CDR2 FQGTGA. V was trimmed by 5 bases and J by 2 bases, leaving 9 bases between them. The CDR3 has 13 residues. The CDR3 bases are TGTGCCAGCAGCGGTCGTGAGAACTATGGCTACACCTTC. It is translated as CASSGRENYGYTF.